This T cell receptor (beta chain) originates from a study of CD8 T cells in ankylosing spondylitis. Study-wide results and caveats: Clones that were linked to disease were CD8+ and were relatively rare in peripheral blood.

The CDR3 totals 14 residues. Germline loops: CDR1 MNHEY, CDR2 SMNVEV (reference sequence). Points on this clonotype: Its specificity is unknown. An end of the junction does not agree with germline; a read error may underlie this.

TCRdb reprocessed the 5' RACE reads with MiXCR, giving one entry per CDR3 protein. The sample records around 130,000 distinct CDR3 sequences, around 15% being singletons. The receptor was isolated from a female donor with ankylosing spondylitis or in good health (not recorded which). Sequencing input: blood, either unsorted or a sorted T cell fraction (not recorded which). The V and J genes are TRBV27 and TRBJ2-7, with D possibly being TRBD1 (6 bases). CDR3 sequence (DNA): TGTGCCAGCAGTTCCCCGGACAGCTCCCACGAGCAGTACTTC. The encoded protein is CASSSPDSSHEQYF.